Presented here are 6 T cell receptor beta chains from one specimen sequenced in a study of T cells after yellow fever vaccination. TCRdb itself ran the 5' RACE reads through MiXCR, one entry per CDR3 protein. The data contain approximately 510,000 distinct CDR3 sequences, roughly a fifth of them singletons. This specimen was PBMCs, taken roughly 20 days after the first yellow fever vaccination. The origin of the receptors is a man between 18 and 29 years old who received the YFV17D yellow fever vaccine.

This clonotype appeared a few times. The genes are TRBV5-1 and TRBJ1-3; D perhaps matches TRBD1 (6 bases). Germline V lookup: CDR1 SGHRS, CDR2 YFSETQ. CDR3 length: 14 residues. Trimming took off 6 bases at V and 8 bases at J, with 18 bases between the two ends. DNA for the CDR3: TGCGCCAGCACCCGGACAGTCACAATGGACACCATATATTTT. It encodes CASTRTVTMDTIYF.

This sequence joins TRBV5-5 and TRBJ2-1; D possibly corresponds to TRBD2 (5 bases). Germline CDR1 is SGHKS and CDR2 is YYEKEE (reference sequence). V was trimmed by 5 bases and J by 8 bases, leaving 14 bases between them. The CDR3 contains 13 residues. CDR3 amino acids: CASRATSLDEQFF. Written as DNA, the CDR3 is TGTGCCAGCAGGGCAACTAGTTTGGATGAGCAGTTCTTC.

There are a few counts of this clonotype. The V call is TRBV20-1, the J call TRBJ1-4; TRBD1 is a possible D gene (5 bases). Deletions cut 4 bases from V and 4 bases from J, with 16 bases between. The CDR3 totals 15 residues. CDR1 and CDR2 (germline): DFQATT, SNEGSKA (reference sequence). The CDR3 region has the DNA TGCAGTGCTACGGGGTTAGGGGAAGATAATGAAAAACTGTTTTTT. This codes for CSATGLGEDNEKLFF.

The V gene is TRBV4-3, the J gene TRBJ2-6; D ambiguous. Looked up from germline, CDR1 is LGHNA and CDR2 is YSLEER. CDR3 length: 15 amino acids. Trimming pared 3 bases from V and 0 bases from J, leaving 6 bases between. CDR3 residues: CASSQGYSGANVLTF. Written as DNA, the CDR3 is TGCGCCAGCAGCCAGGGCTACTCTGGGGCCAACGTCCTGACTTTC.

This clonotype has just a few counts. The V and J genes are TRBV19 and TRBJ1-5; no definite D call. The CDR3 runs 17 residues. V was shortened by 2 bases and J by 0 bases, with 14 bases between the two germline ends. Germline V gene sequence: CDR1 LNHDA, CDR2 SQIVND (reference sequence). CDR3 coding DNA: TGTGCCAGTAGTATAATCTCAGGAGCTTATAGCAATCAGCCCCAGCATTTT. Its protein is CASSIISGAYSNQPQHF.

This clonotype has more than one count but fewer than ten. The V call is TRBV2, the J call TRBJ1-4; D ambiguous. Trimming removed 4 bases from V and 6 bases from J, with 12 bases in between. The germline CDR1 and CDR2 sequences are SNHLY and FYNNEI. The CDR3 loop spans 14 amino acids. CDR3 region: CASSGSWVDEKLFF. CDR3 nucleotide sequence: TGTGCCAGCAGTGGTTCTTGGGTGGATGAAAAACTGTTTTTT.